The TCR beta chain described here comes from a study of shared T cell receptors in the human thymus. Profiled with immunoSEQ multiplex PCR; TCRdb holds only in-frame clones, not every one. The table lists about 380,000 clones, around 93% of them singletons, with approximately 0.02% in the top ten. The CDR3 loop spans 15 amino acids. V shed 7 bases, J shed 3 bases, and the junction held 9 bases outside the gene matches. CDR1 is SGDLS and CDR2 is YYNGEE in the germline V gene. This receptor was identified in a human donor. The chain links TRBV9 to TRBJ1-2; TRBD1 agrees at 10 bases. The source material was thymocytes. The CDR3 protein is CASGKGTGADYGYTF. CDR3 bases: TGTGCCAGCGGAAAGGGGACAGGGGCAGACTATGGCTACACCTTC.